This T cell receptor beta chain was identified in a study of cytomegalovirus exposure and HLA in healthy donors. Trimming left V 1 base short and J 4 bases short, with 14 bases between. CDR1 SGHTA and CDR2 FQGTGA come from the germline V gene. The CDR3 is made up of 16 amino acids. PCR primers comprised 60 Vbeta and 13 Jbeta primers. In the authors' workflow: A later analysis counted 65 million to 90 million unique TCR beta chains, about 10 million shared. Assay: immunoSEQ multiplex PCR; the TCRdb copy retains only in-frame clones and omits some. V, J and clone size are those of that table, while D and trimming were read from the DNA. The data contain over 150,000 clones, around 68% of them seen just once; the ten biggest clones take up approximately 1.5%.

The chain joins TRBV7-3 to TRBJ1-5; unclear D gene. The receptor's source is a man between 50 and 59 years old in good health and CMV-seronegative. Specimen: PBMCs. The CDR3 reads CASSLKVEAENQPQHF. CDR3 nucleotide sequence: TGTGCCAGCAGCTTAAAAGTCGAGGCAGAGAATCAGCCCCAGCATTTT.